The 32 T cell receptor beta chains in this list originate from one sample, sequenced in a study of cytomegalovirus exposure and HLA in healthy donors. In the PCR, 60 Vbeta and 13 Jbeta primers were used. Method: immunoSEQ multiplex PCR; TCRdb's copy keeps in-frame clones and lacks some. The sample carries around 70,000 clones, around four fifths recorded once. Sequenced sample: PBMCs. These receptors were taken from a human donor in good health.

The gene calls are TRBV7-3 and TRBJ2-1; 8 positions match TRBD2. The J segment lost 6 bases and the V segment lost 5 bases, leaving 6 bases of the junction unmatched. The germline V gene has CDR1 SGHTA and CDR2 FQGTGA. This CDR3 spans 14 amino acids. Here the CDR3 reads CASSAVTSGNEQFF. In nucleotides, the CDR3 is TGTGCCAGCAGCGCCGTAACTAGCGGCAATGAGCAGTTCTTC.

The rearrangement links TRBV11-2 to TRBJ2-5, with 10 bases matching TRBD1. V shed 7 bases, J shed 4 bases, and the junction held 6 bases outside the gene matches. Germline CDR1 is SGHAT and CDR2 is FQNNGV. The CDR3 covers 14 residues. CDR3 DNA sequence: TGTGCCAGCAACGACAGGGGGCGCGGAGAGACCCAGTACTTC. This encodes CASNDRGRGETQYF.

This rearrangement joins TRBV5-8 to TRBJ2-4; 8 nucleotides match TRBD1. The V segment lost 4 bases and the J segment 8 bases; nucleotides outside the gene matches: 17. The CDR3 loop spans 17 amino acids. The germline gives CDR1 SGHTS, CDR2 YDEGEE. This CDR3 is CASSRTLGLAGGDIQYF. The CDR3 nucleotides read TGTGCCAGCAGCCGCACCTTGGGACTCGCAGGGGGCGACATTCAGTACTTC.

CDR3 loop: CASSPGTFSYEQYF. The CDR3 nucleotides are TGCGCCAGCAGCCCCGGGACATTCTCCTACGAGCAGTACTTC. The chain links TRBV5-1 to TRBJ2-7, with D possibly TRBD1 on 6 matching bases. Per the germline V gene, CDR1 is SGHRS and CDR2 is YFSETQ. V was cut by 4 bases and J by 0 bases, with 11 bases left in between. The CDR3 is 14 residues long.

V usage is TRBV9 and J usage is TRBJ2-5; 12 bases fit TRBD2. CDR1 is SGDLS and CDR2 is YYNGEE in the germline V gene. The V segment lost 4 bases and the J segment 6 bases; nucleotides outside the gene matches: 4. CDR3 length equals 14 residues. The CDR3 DNA reads TGTGCCAGCAGCCGTGGACTAGCGGGGCAGACCCAGTACTTC. It translates to CASSRGLAGQTQYF.

This clone showed up just a few times. This chain connects TRBV14 to TRBJ1-3; D is perhaps TRBD1 (5 bases). V was clipped by 0 bases and J by 2 bases, with 11 bases between them. Germline V lookup: CDR1 SGHDN, CDR2 FVKESK. This CDR3 comprises 16 residues. CDR3: CASSQDVWGAGNTIYF. DNA for the CDR3: TGTGCCAGCAGCCAAGACGTCTGGGGCGCTGGAAACACCATATATTTT.

This rearrangement joins TRBV19 to TRBJ1-2; TRBD1 matches at 9 bases. V lost 6 bases, J lost 8 bases, and 10 bases stayed unmatched. The CDR3 runs to 14 residues. CDR1 and CDR2 (germline): LNHDA, SQIVND (reference sequence). This CDR3 reads CASRLDRGLDGYTF. The CDR3 nucleotides are TGTGCCAGTAGACTGGACAGGGGACTTGACGGCTACACCTTC. Filled out from reference TRBV19 and TRBJ1-2, the complete variable domain reads DGGITQSPKYLFRKEGQNVTLSCEQNLNHDAMYWYRQDPGQGLRLIYYSQIVNDFQKGDIAEGYSVSREKKESFPLTVTSAQKNPTAFYLCASRLDRGLDGYTFGSGTRLTVV.

The chain has TRBV19 and TRBJ1-1; 10 bases are a match to TRBD1. The CDR3 runs to 13 residues. The J segment lost 4 bases and the V segment lost 6 bases, leaving 2 bases of the junction unmatched. The germline CDR1 and CDR2 sequences are LNHDA and SQIVND (reference sequence). The CDR3 DNA reads as TGTGCCAGTAGATGGACAGGGGGCACTGAAGCTTTCTTT. It is translated as CASRWTGGTEAFF.

CDR3 bases: TGTGCCAGCAGGGGCCTCCGGGACAGGGGCAATGAGCAGTTCTTC. Translation gives CASRGLRDRGNEQFF. The chain links TRBV6-1 to TRBJ2-1, with TRBD1 matching over 10 bases. Germline assignment: CDR1 MNHNS and CDR2 SASEGT. This CDR3 contains 15 residues. The trim removed 6 bases at V and 6 bases at J, leaving 8 bases unmatched.

The chain carries TRBV6-5 and TRBJ1-2; TRBD1 aligns across 10 bases. This CDR3 region has 15 residues. In germline, CDR1 is MNHEY, CDR2 SVGAGI. The V and J ends lost 6 bases and 8 bases, in that order; junction bases with no gene match: 12. CDR3 protein: CASRPRDRGYGGYTF. CDR3 DNA: TGTGCCAGCAGGCCGCGGGACAGGGGTTATGGAGGCTACACCTTC.

The CDR3 bases are TGTGCCAGCAGCTTAGTGGGGGGTGGCAATCAGCCCCAGCATTTT. Amino acid sequence: CASSLVGGGNQPQHF. The genes are TRBV7-9 and TRBJ1-5; possibly TRBD1 for D (5 bases). This CDR3 region has 15 residues. Per germline, CDR1 SEHNR and CDR2 FQNEAQ (reference sequence). Trimming cost V 1 base and J 2 bases, with 9 bases left between them.

The J gene is TRBJ2-7, the V gene TRBV19; the match to TRBD1 covers 7 bases. CDR3 length: 14 amino acids. V dropped 5 bases and J dropped 3; count of bases not matched to a gene: 7. Germline CDR1 reads LNHDA; CDR2 reads SQIVND (reference sequence). In nucleotides, the CDR3 is TGTGCCAGTAGTCCAGGACAGGTTGGCTACGAGCAGTACTTC. This sequence encodes CASSPGQVGYEQYF.

This chain joins TRBV6-6 and TRBJ1-6; 9 positions match TRBD1. From germline, CDR1 is MNHNY and CDR2 SVGAGI (reference sequence). V trimming: 10 bases; J trimming: 16 bases; junction bases outside the gene matches: 11. The CDR3 consists of 12 residues. The chain's CDR3 is CAISGTGNTLHF. CDR3 nucleotide sequence: TGTGCCATCTCCGGGACAGGGAATACGCTCCACTTT.

The chain carries TRBV7-2 and TRBJ1-5, with a possible D match to TRBD1 (5 bases). The germline gives CDR1 SGHTA, CDR2 FQGNSA. The V and J ends lost 5 bases and 5 bases respectively, with 10 bases between them. This CDR3 is 13 amino acids long. This CDR3 reads CASSKDRDQPQHF. The CDR3 DNA is TGTGCCAGCAGCAAAGACAGAGATCAGCCCCAGCATTTT.

The V gene is TRBV4-1, the J gene TRBJ1-6; no reliable D call. The V gene's germline CDR1 is MGHRA and CDR2 YSYEKL. There are 17 residues in the CDR3. The germline V and J ends were trimmed by 0 bases and 3 bases, with 12 bases remaining between them. The chain's CDR3 is CASSQDDRTVYNSPLHF. DNA of the CDR3: TGCGCCAGCAGCCAAGATGACCGGACTGTCTATAATTCACCCCTCCACTTT.

The rearrangement joins TRBV6-1 to TRBJ1-1, with D perhaps matching TRBD1 (5 bases). Germline CDR1 reads MNHNS; CDR2 reads SASEGT. The CDR3 extends over 14 amino acids. Trimming cost V 1 base and J 0 bases, with 6 bases left between them. The CDR3 sequence: CASSEGTLNTEAFF. The CDR3 DNA reads TGTGCCAGCAGTGAAGGGACATTGAACACTGAAGCTTTCTTT.

Only one count was recorded for this clone. In DNA form, the CDR3 reads TGTGCCAGCAGTTTTCAGGTTCAGGGAGAGACCCAGTACTTC. It encodes CASSFQVQGETQYF. The rearrangement uses TRBV28 and TRBJ2-5, with a tentative D call TRBD1 (5 bases). The V gene lost 3 bases and the J gene lost 4 bases, with 12 bases spanning the gap. This CDR3 has 14 amino acids. Germline CDR1 MDHEN, CDR2 SYDVKM.

This clone has a single count. V is TRBV7-3 and J is TRBJ2-2; perhaps TRBD2 as D (6 bases). Trimming removed 3 bases at V and 9 bases at J, with 17 bases between. Germline CDR1 reads SGHTA; CDR2 reads FQGTGA. The CDR3 covers 15 residues. The CDR3 region is CASSLGGAGKRELFF. The CDR3 nucleotides are TGTGCCAGCAGCTTGGGAGGAGCGGGCAAAAGGGAGCTGTTTTTT. Using reference TRBV7-3 and TRBJ2-2 for the parts outside the CDR3, the full variable domain is GAGVSQTPSNKVTEKGKYVELRCDPISGHTALYWYRQSLGQGPEFLIYFQGTGAADDSGLPNDRFFAVRPEGSVSTLKIQRTERGDSAVYLCASSLGGAGKRELFFGEGSRLTVL.

The rearrangement joins TRBV28 to TRBJ2-7, with D possibly matching TRBD1 (6 bases). Germline V gene sequence: CDR1 MDHEN, CDR2 SYDVKM. V was cut by 3 bases and J by 10 bases, with 19 bases left in between. The CDR3 runs to 14 residues. CDR3 in amino acids: CASSLAIAPGHQYF. CDR3 nucleotide sequence: TGTGCCAGCAGTTTGGCGATCGCCCCGGGACACCAGTACTTC.

J is TRBJ2-1 and V is TRBV2; no clear D. This CDR3 region has 12 residues. V was clipped by 6 bases and J by 6 bases, with 9 bases between them. Germline V gene data show CDR1 as SNHLY and CDR2 as FYNNEI. CDR3 coding DNA: TGTGCCAGCAGCAGAGGTCTCAATGAGCAGTTCTTC. This translates into CASSRGLNEQFF. Full variable domain (missing parts from reference TRBV2 and TRBJ2-1): EPEVTQTPSHQVTQMGQEVILRCVPISNHLYFYWYRQILGQKVEFLVSFYNNEISEKSEIFDDQFSVERPDGSNFTLKIRSTKLEDSAMYFCASSRGLNEQFFGPGTRLTVL.

This chain joins TRBV6-1 and TRBJ1-1, with TRBD1 matching over 7 bases. V was clipped by 5 bases and J by 0 bases; unmatched bases: 6. CDR1 and CDR2 (germline): MNHNS, SASEGT. CDR3 length: 15 residues. CDR3 sequence reads: CASSLGTAVNTEAFF. The CDR3 DNA follows: TGTGCCAGCAGTCTCGGGACAGCCGTGAACACTGAAGCTTTCTTT.

The chain couples TRBV27 to TRBJ2-1; 12 bases map to TRBD2. CDR3 size: 17 residues. CDR1 is MNHEY, CDR2 SMNVEV, per germline (reference sequence). J lost 0 bases, V lost 5 bases, and 5 bases had no gene match. The DNA of the CDR3 is TGTGCCAGCAGTAAGACTAGCGGGGGATTCTCCTACAATGAGCAGTTCTTC. Its translation is CASSKTSGGFSYNEQFF.

V usage is TRBV19 and J usage is TRBJ2-1, with 10 nucleotides matching TRBD2. The CDR3 runs 14 residues. Per germline, CDR1 LNHDA and CDR2 SQIVND (reference sequence). After removal of 11 bases from V and 4 bases from J, the junction contained 8 bases not matched to a gene. As DNA, the CDR3 is TGTGCCTCCCCTAGCGGGGGATTATACAATGAGCAGTTCTTC. Protein product: CASPSGGLYNEQFF.

The rearrangement links TRBV7-3 to TRBJ2-7; a possible D gene is TRBD1 (5 bases). The CDR3 contains 13 residues. Germline CDR1 is SGHTA and CDR2 is FQGTGA. Between the trimmed V and J ends, which lost 4 bases and 5 bases, there was a span of 12 bases. The CDR3 protein is CASSSQRGHEQYF. The CDR3 bases are TGTGCCAGCAGCTCCCAAAGGGGCCACGAGCAGTACTTC.

This clone appeared a single time. This chain uses TRBV5-4 with TRBJ2-1; TRBD2 might be the D (5 bases). The V gene lost 1 base and the J gene lost 7 bases, with 15 bases spanning the gap. Germline loops: CDR1 SGHNT, CDR2 YYREEE (reference sequence). The CDR3 runs to 15 residues. The CDR3 nucleotides are TGTGCCAGCAGCTTGAGGACCGGGGAAGGGAATGAGCAGTTCTTC. Protein: CASSLRTGEGNEQFF.

This chain joins TRBV15 and TRBJ2-5; 11 bases map to TRBD2. The germline gives CDR1 LNHNV, CDR2 YYDKDF (reference sequence). V trimming: 5 bases; J trimming: 4 bases; junction bases outside the gene matches: 9. The CDR3 runs 16 residues. In DNA form, the CDR3 reads TGTGCCACCAGCTTTGATAGCGGGGGGGCGGGAGAGACCCAGTACTTC. Residues: CATSFDSGGAGETQYF.

The CDR3 nucleotides read TGTGCCAGTAGTCCTCGGACGGGGGGTAACACTGAAGCTTTCTTT. It codes for CASSPRTGGNTEAFF. The chain employs TRBV19 and TRBJ1-1; TRBD1 might be the D (5 bases). Between the trimmed V and J ends, which lost 5 bases and 2 bases, there was a span of 15 bases. Germline CDR1 and CDR2: LNHDA and SQIVND (reference sequence). The CDR3 length is 15 residues.

CDR3 in amino acids: CASSFPRGTGNTIYF. For the CDR3, the DNA is TGTGCCAGCAGCTTCCCACGGGGGACTGGAAACACCATATATTTT. The rearrangement links TRBV7-8 to TRBJ1-3; tentative D call: TRBD1 (5 bases). V lost 3 bases and J lost 2, with 11 bases in between. The CDR3 spans 15 residues. CDR1 and CDR2 from the germline V gene are SGHVS and FQNEAQ.

Regarding this clone: Germline and junction disagree at one end, which may indicate a read error. J is TRBJ1-2 and V is TRBV7-2; D gene uncertain. CDR1 and CDR2 from the germline V gene are SGHTA and FQGNSA. CDR3 length: 15 amino acids. The CDR3 sequence is CASSLAAEGSRGYTF. CDR3 DNA sequence: TGTGCCAGCAGCCTAGCGGCAGAGGGATCTCGTGGCTACACCTTC.

CDR3 coding DNA: TGTGCCAGCAGCTCCGGACAGGGAAGATGGGGCTACACCTTC. Amino acids: CASSSGQGRWGYTF. The rearrangement uses TRBV5-4 and TRBJ1-2; 8 nucleotides match TRBD1. Germline assignment: CDR1 SGHNT and CDR2 YYREEE (reference sequence). The CDR3 sequence is 14 residues long. The V gene end was trimmed by 3 bases and the J gene end by 8 bases; junction bases not matched to a gene: 9.

This sequence joins TRBV7-3 and TRBJ2-1; the match to TRBD2 covers 11 bases. Per the germline V gene, CDR1 is SGHTA and CDR2 is FQGTGA. The CDR3 length is 17 residues. V trimming: 5 bases; J trimming: 9 bases; junction bases outside the gene matches: 15. DNA for the CDR3: TGTGCCAGCAGCGATAGCGGGGGGGCATATCGTTCAGGTGAGCAGTTCTTC. It codes for CASSDSGGAYRSGEQFF.

This chain links TRBV5-1 with TRBJ1-2, with D unclear. CDR1 SGHRS and CDR2 YFSETQ come from the germline V gene. This CDR3 contains 15 residues. V lost 0 bases and J 4 bases, leaving 13 bases between the germline ends. CDR3 amino acids: CASSLDSGSLYGYTF. The CDR3 nucleotides are TGCGCCAGCAGCTTGGATTCAGGTAGTCTCTATGGCTACACCTTC. The full variable domain, its missing parts supplied by reference TRBV5-1 and TRBJ1-2, is KAGVTQTPRYLIKTRGQQVTLSCSPISGHRSVSWYQQTPGQGLQFLFEYFSETQRNKGNFPGRFSGRQFSNSRSEMNVSTLELGDSALYLCASSLDSGSLYGYTFGSGTRLTVV.